This T cell receptor (beta chain) was sequenced in a study of T-cell memory formation after mild COVID-19. The germline V gene has CDR1 MNHEY and CDR2 SVGEGT. Trimming cost V 3 bases and J 7 bases; bases outside gene matches: 9. CDR3 length: 15 amino acids. TCRdb analysed the 5' RACE reads with MiXCR anew, one entry per CDR3 protein. The top ten hold about 13% of the sample, which has a few hundred thousand distinct CDR3 sequences, around 28% seen once. The origin of this receptor is an adult woman who had mild COVID-19 (a few samples of this study predate the infection). Cell type and time point are not known. Sequencing used PBMCs or a T cell subset sorted from them (not recorded which). The chain couples TRBV6-2 or TRBV6-3 to TRBJ2-1, with TRBD2 identical over 7 bases. The CDR3 DNA is TGTGCCAGCAGTTATCTAGCGGCGGCTAGGAATGAGCAGTTCTTC. Its translation: CASSYLAAARNEQFF.